These 10 T cell receptor beta chains came from one sample sequenced in a study of blood T cell repertoires in COVID-19. Some clones are missing from TCRdb's copy, which holds only in-frame ones; the method was immunoSEQ multiplex PCR. The data show 250,000 to 350,000 clones, less than 90% seen once. The sequencing input was PBMCs or T cells enriched from blood (not recorded which). The receptors stem from a woman between 50 and 59 years old who had recovered from COVID-19.

This chain connects TRBV28 to TRBJ1-3, with 7 bases lining up with TRBD1. Per germline, CDR1 MDHEN and CDR2 SYDVKM. This CDR3 has 18 residues. V dropped 6 bases and J dropped 0; count of bases not matched to a gene: 14. CDR3 coding DNA: TGTGCCAGCAGCTCGATTTTACTAGGGACAGACTCTGGAAACACCATATATTTT. Encoded protein: CASSSILLGTDSGNTIYF.

The J gene is TRBJ2-5, the V gene TRBV2, with TRBD1 matching over 7 bases. The CDR3 is made up of 16 amino acids. Germline V gene data show CDR1 as SNHLY and CDR2 as FYNNEI. The V and J ends lost 3 bases and 4 bases, in that order; junction bases with no gene match: 11. CDR3 sequence reads: CASSDHLGGLGETQYF. CDR3 DNA sequence: TGTGCCAGCAGTGACCATTTAGGGGGCTTGGGAGAGACCCAGTACTTC.

V and J are TRBV9 and TRBJ1-1, with D maybe TRBD1 (5 bases). The germline CDR1 and CDR2 sequences are SGDLS and YYNGEE. The CDR3 sequence is 16 residues long. V lost 0 bases to trimming and J lost 1 base, with 13 bases between them. In nucleotides, the CDR3 is TGTGCCAGCAGCGTAGATGAGGGGAGGGGGAACACTGAAGCTTTCTTT. Protein sequence: CASSVDEGRGNTEAFF.

The table lists this clone with a count of one. The chain recombines TRBV7-9 with TRBJ2-2; a weak D match, TRBD2 (5 bases). Trimming took off 5 bases at V and 7 bases at J, with 11 bases between the two ends. The CDR3 covers 13 residues. CDR1 and CDR2 (germline): SEHNR, FQNEAQ (reference sequence). CDR3 DNA sequence: TGTGCCAGCAGCACGGACTCCCTCGGGGAGCTGTTTTTT. This sequence encodes CASSTDSLGELFF. The complete variable domain, with remaining parts taken from reference TRBV7-9 and TRBJ2-2, reads DTGVSQNPRHKITKRGQNVTFRCDPISEHNRLYWYRQTLGQGPEFLTYFQNEAQLEKSRLLSDRFSAERPKGSFSTLEIQRTEQGDSAMYLCASSTDSLGELFFGEGSRLTVL.

The table lists this clone with a count of one. The V gene is TRBV7-2, the J gene TRBJ1-5; D remains unclear. CDR1 and CDR2 (germline): SGHTA, FQGNSA. CDR3 length equals 14 residues. V shed 1 base and J shed 1 base, with 5 bases lying between them. CDR3 region: CASSLGRSNQPQHF. The CDR3 DNA reads as TGTGCCAGCAGCTTAGGGCGGAGCAATCAGCCCCAGCATTTT.

The J gene is TRBJ2-1, the V gene TRBV10-3, with TRBD1 matching over 9 bases. Looked up from germline, CDR1 is ENHRY and CDR2 is SYGVKD. CDR3 length equals 16 residues. J lost 4 bases, V lost 6 bases, and 10 bases had no gene match. The chain's CDR3 is CAISEAPGQGYNEQFF. The CDR3 nucleotides read TGTGCCATCAGCGAGGCGCCGGGACAGGGTTACAATGAGCAGTTCTTC.

Worth noting for this clone: Different DNA sequences within this sample yield the same CDR3. The rearrangement uses TRBV5-1 and TRBJ1-2, with TRBD1 matching 9 bases. Germline V gene lookup returns CDR1 SGHRS and CDR2 YFSETQ. The length of the CDR3 is 14 residues. Losses at the gene ends were 4 bases for V and 3 bases for J; bases not matched to a gene: 4. CDR3 residues: CASSKDRGDYGYTF. CDR3 in DNA: TGCGCCAGCAGCAAGGACAGGGGCGACTATGGCTACACCTTC. The whole variable domain, filled in from reference TRBV5-1 and TRBJ1-2, reads KAGVTQTPRYLIKTRGQQVTLSCSPISGHRSVSWYQQTPGQGLQFLFEYFSETQRNKGNFPGRFSGRQFSNSRSEMNVSTLELGDSALYLCASSKDRGDYGYTFGSGTRLTVV.

The chain carries TRBV6-4 and TRBJ2-1, with 11 bases fitting TRBD2. Germline V lookup: CDR1 MRHNA, CDR2 SNTAGT. The CDR3 length is 18 residues. Losses at the gene ends were 0 bases for V and 6 bases for J; bases not matched to a gene: 10. In nucleotides, the CDR3 is TGTGCCAGCAGTGACTCGATTTTTGGGCTAGCGGGAGGCAATGAGCAGTTCTTC. The encoded protein is CASSDSIFGLAGGNEQFF.

The V and J genes are TRBV2 and TRBJ1-3, with D unresolved. The length of the CDR3 is 15 residues. The V gene lost 8 bases and the J gene lost 0 bases, with 14 bases spanning the gap. CDR1 and CDR2 from the germline V gene are SNHLY and FYNNEI. The CDR3, as DNA: TGTGCCAGCGGCGCGGGGAGTAGCTCTGGAAACACCATATATTTT. Translated, it gives CASGAGSSSGNTIYF.

The gene calls are TRBV28 and TRBJ2-1; TRBD1 agrees at 7 bases. CDR3 length: 12 amino acids. Germline V gene data show CDR1 as MDHEN and CDR2 as SYDVKM. The junction had 3 bases not matched to a gene; V was cut back by 6 bases and J by 7 bases. CDR3 residues: CASRTTGNEQFF. The CDR3 DNA reads TGTGCCAGCAGAACGACAGGGAATGAGCAGTTCTTC.